The subject of this entry is one TCR beta chain. Its antigen is undetermined. The data were taken from a study of cytomegalovirus exposure and HLA in healthy donors. Findings and caveats of the study: In the 120 validation repertoires, about 94% of cluster scores exceeded 0, per a later analysis.

Clones were read by immunoSEQ multiplex PCR, and TCRdb kept only the in-frame ones, dropping some. The table includes under 250,000 clones, roughly 87% detected once. From germline, CDR1 is GTSNPN and CDR2 SVGIG (reference sequence). Trimming stripped 2 bases from V and 0 bases from J, with 7 bases between. The CDR3 spans 14 residues. The sample taken for sequencing was PBMCs. The sequence was obtained from a man younger than 35 in good health and CMV-seropositive. This chain joins TRBV30 and TRBJ1-4; D not certain. The CDR3 loop is CAWSHTATNEKLFF. The CDR3 nucleotides read TGTGCCTGGAGTCATACAGCAACTAATGAAAAACTGTTTTTT.